This T cell receptor beta chain emerged from a study of cytomegalovirus exposure and HLA in healthy donors. About this clone: The antigen is undetermined.

Primers: 60 Vbeta forward and 13 Jbeta reverse. Repertoires were generated with immunoSEQ multiplex PCR, while TCRdb's copy carries only in-frame clones and drops some. The table records under 75,000 clones, approximately 70% of them present only once. General observations from the study: Reported results showed that the classifier diagnosed cytomegalovirus status with high specificity and sensitivity. Altogether, some 160 TCR beta chains were recorded as cytomegalovirus-associated. Later analysis associated a missense DCLRE1C variant with TCR beta V- and J-gene trimming.

Each of the donors was a healthy bone marrow donor. The clonotype was recovered from a man aged 35 to 55 in good health and CMV-seropositive. The sequenced material came from PBMCs.

In DNA, the CDR3 is TGTGCCAGCAGTGACAGGGCTTCCCGCACAGATACGCAGTATTTT. This gives the protein CASSDRASRTDTQYF. The J gene is TRBJ2-3, the V gene TRBV2; tentative D call: TRBD1 (5 bases). Germline V gene sequence: CDR1 SNHLY, CDR2 FYNNEI. The V and J ends lost 3 bases and 1 base respectively, with 11 bases between them. CDR3 size: 15 residues.